The entry below gives a single T cell receptor beta chain sequence along with its context. This record belongs to a study of blood T cell repertoires in COVID-19. Assay: immunoSEQ multiplex PCR; the TCRdb copy retains only in-frame clones and omits some. Of about 210,000 clones in the sample, around 83% were seen once. The CDR3 has 14 amino acids. The germline V gene encodes CDR1 SGHKS and CDR2 YYEKEE (reference sequence). Trimming took 2 bases from V and 5 from J, leaving 10 bases between them. The sequenced material came from peripheral blood. This receptor was identified in a man between 45 and 60 years old with active or convalescent COVID-19. This rearrangement joins TRBV5-5 to TRBJ1-4, with D possibly being TRBD1 (5 bases). The CDR3 nucleotides are TGTGCCAGCAGCTTCCGACAGAACAATGAAAAACTGTTTTTT. Encoded protein: CASSFRQNNEKLFF.